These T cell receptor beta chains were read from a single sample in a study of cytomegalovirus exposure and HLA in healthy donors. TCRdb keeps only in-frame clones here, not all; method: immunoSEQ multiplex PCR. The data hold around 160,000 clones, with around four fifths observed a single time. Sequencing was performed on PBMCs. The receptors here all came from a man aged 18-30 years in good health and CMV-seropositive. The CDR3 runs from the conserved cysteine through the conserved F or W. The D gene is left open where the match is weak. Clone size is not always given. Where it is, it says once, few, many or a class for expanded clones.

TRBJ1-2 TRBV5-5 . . CASSLGTDYGYTF TGTGCCAGCAGCTTGGGAACGGACTATGGCTACACCTTC
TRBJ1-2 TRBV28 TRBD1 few CASSFQGAQSSYGYTF TGTGCCAGCAGTTTCCAGGGGGCGCAGTCTAGCTATGGCTACACCTTC
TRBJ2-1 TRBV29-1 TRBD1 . CSERQGDNEQFF TGCAGCGAGAGACAGGGAGACAATGAGCAGTTCTTC
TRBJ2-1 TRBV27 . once CASSFLESGDEQFF TGTGCCAGCAGTTTTTTAGAGTCCGGGGATGAGCAGTTCTTC
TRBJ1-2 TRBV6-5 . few CATRGGAGGYTF TGTGCCACCCGCGGGGGCGCGGGTGGCTACACCTTC
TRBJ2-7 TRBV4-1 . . CASSHEKGHSYEQYF TGCGCCAGCAGCCACGAAAAGGGGCACTCCTACGAGCAGTACTTC
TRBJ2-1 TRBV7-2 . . CASSWAGNYNEQFF TGTGCCAGCAGCTGGGCAGGGAACTACAATGAGCAGTTCTTC
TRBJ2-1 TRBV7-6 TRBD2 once CASRASGGVGQFF TGTGCCAGCAGGGCTAGTGGGGGGGTTGGGCAGTTCTTC
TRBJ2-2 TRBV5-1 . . CASSFRQTTGELFF TGCGCCAGCAGCTTCAGACAGACTACCGGGGAGCTGTTTTTT
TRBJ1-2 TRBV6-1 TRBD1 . CASSELGQGVYYTF TGTGCCAGCAGTGAATTGGGACAGGGTGTTTACTACACCTTC
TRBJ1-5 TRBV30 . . CAWSDSDTQPQHF TGTGCCTGGAGCGACAGTGATACTCAGCCCCAGCATTTT
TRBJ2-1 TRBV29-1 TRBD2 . CSVSAGGRALDEQFF TGCAGCGTTTCGGCGGGCGGGAGGGCCTTAGATGAGCAGTTCTTC
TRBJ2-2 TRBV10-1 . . CASSVERTTGELFF TGCGCCAGCAGTGTGGAGCGGACCACCGGGGAGCTGTTTTTT
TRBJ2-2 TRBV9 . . CASGGYSGGAVGELFF TGTGCCAGCGGTGGCTATAGTGGGGGGGCCGTCGGGGAGCTGTTTTTT
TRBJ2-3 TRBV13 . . CASSLFVGAGSTDTQYF TGTGCCAGCAGCTTATTTGTGGGGGCCGGTAGCACAGATACGCAGTATTTT
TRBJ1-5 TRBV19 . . CASSIGQSNQPQHF TGTGCCAGTAGTATAGGACAAAGCAATCAGCCCCAGCATTTT
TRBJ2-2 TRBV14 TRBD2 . CASSQDWTSGFTGELFF TGTGCCAGCAGCCAAGACTGGACTAGCGGTTTCACCGGGGAGCTGTTTTTT
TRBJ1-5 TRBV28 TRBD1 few CASPPTGTEIAYSNQPQHF TGTGCCAGTCCTCCCACCGGGACAGAAATCGCGTATAGCAATCAGCCCCAGCATTTT
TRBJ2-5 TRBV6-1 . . CASSVQSSPALGTQYF TGTGCCAGCAGTGTACAAAGTTCTCCTGCCCTAGGGACCCAGTACTTC
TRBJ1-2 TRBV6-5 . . CANINQNSPGGYTF TGTGCCAACATTAATCAAAACTCGCCGGGTGGCTACACCTTC
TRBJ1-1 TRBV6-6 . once CASIDRDNNIEAFF TGTGCCAGCATAGACCGGGACAACAATATTGAAGCTTTCTTT
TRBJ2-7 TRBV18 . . CASSPLSGTPTYEQYF TGTGCCAGCTCACCCCTATCCGGGACACCCACCTACGAGCAGTACTTC
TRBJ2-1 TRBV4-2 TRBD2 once CASSGEGAGVGNEQFF TGTGCCAGCAGCGGGGAAGGAGCGGGAGTAGGCAATGAGCAGTTCTTC
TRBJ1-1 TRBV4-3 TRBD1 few CASSLTGLRDTEAFF TGCGCCAGCAGCCTGACAGGGTTGAGGGACACTGAAGCTTTCTTT
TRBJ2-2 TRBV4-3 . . CASSQEKGGGPNTGELFF TGCGCCAGCAGCCAAGAGAAGGGGGGGGGCCCGAACACCGGGGAGCTGTTTTTT
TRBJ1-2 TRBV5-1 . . CASSSDGGIYGYTF TGCGCCAGCAGTTCCGATGGGGGGATCTATGGCTACACCTTC
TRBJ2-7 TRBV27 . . CASSPLGGYEQYF TGTGCCAGCAGTCCCCTAGGCGGCTACGAGCAGTACTTC
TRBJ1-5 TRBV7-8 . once CASSSSGRGRGGQPQHF TGTGCCAGCAGCTCATCGGGACGGGGGCGCGGGGGTCAGCCCCAGCATTTT
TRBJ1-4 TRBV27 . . CASSLYWSHWNEKLFF TGTGCCAGCAGTTTATATTGGAGCCATTGGAATGAAAAACTGTTTTTT
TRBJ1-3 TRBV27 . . CASSLSGSGNTIYF TGTGCCAGCAGTTTGTCAGGGTCTGGAAACACCATATATTTT
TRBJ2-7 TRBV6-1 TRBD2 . CASSELWSSGGDSYEQYF TGTGCCAGCAGTGAATTATGGTCGAGTGGGGGGGACTCCTACGAGCAGTACTTC
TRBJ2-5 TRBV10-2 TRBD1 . CASGPQGAKGETQYF TGCGCCAGCGGGCCCCAGGGGGCGAAGGGGGAGACCCAGTACTTC
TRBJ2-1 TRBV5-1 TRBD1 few CASSSTRDRQFF TGCGCCAGCAGCTCTACCCGGGACAGACAGTTCTTC
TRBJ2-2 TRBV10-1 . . CASRRTADTGELFF TGCGCCAGCAGAAGGACAGCCGACACCGGGGAGCTGTTTTTT
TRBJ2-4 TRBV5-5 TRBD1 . CASSFTGGMGIAKNIQYF TGTGCCAGCAGCTTCACAGGGGGCATGGGGATAGCCAAAAACATTCAGTACTTC
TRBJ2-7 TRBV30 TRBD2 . CAWSSNALAGDEQYF TGTGCCTGGAGTAGCAACGCACTAGCGGGAGACGAGCAGTACTTC
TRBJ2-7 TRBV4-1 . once CASSQDESGSRSYEQYF TGCGCCAGCAGCCAAGATGAGTCGGGAAGTAGGTCCTACGAGCAGTACTTC